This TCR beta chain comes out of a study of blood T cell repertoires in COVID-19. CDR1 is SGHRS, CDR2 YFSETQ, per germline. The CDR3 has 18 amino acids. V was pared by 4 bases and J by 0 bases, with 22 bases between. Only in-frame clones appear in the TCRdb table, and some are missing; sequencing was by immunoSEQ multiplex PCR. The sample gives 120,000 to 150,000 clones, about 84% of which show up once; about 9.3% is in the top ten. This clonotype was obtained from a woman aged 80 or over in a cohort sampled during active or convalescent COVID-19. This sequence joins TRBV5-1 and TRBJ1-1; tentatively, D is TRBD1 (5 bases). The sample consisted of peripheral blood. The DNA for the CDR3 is TGCGCCAGCAGCCTAAGCGTGTTTTTGTTGGACATGAACACTGAAGCTTTCTTT. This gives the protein CASSLSVFLLDMNTEAFF.